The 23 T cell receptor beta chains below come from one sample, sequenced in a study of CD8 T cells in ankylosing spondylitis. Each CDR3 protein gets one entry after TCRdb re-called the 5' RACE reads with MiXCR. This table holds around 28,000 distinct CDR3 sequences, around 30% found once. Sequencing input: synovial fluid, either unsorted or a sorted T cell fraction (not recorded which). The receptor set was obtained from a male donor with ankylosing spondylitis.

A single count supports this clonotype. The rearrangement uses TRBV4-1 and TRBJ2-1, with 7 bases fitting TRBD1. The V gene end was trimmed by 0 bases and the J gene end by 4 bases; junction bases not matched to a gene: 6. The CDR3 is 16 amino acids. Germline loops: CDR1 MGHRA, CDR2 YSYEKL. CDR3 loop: CASSQDRGMGYNEQFF. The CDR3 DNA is TGCGCCAGCAGCCAAGACAGGGGGATGGGATACAATGAGCAGTTCTTC.

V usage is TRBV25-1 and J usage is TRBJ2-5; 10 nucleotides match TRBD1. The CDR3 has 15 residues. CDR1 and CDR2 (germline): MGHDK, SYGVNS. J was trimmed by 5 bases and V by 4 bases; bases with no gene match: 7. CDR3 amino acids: CASSGGTGVGETQYF. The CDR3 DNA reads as TGTGCCAGCAGTGGGGGGACAGGGGTCGGGGAGACCCAGTACTTC.

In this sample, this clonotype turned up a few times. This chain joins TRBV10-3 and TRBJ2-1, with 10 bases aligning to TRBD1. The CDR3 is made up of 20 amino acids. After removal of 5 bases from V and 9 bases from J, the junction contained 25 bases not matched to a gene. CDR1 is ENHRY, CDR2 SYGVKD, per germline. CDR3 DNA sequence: TGTGCCATCAGTCCACCCCGGGACAGGGGATACTCGTTGCCCACGGGTGAGCAGTTCTTC. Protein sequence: CAISPPRDRGYSLPTGEQFF.

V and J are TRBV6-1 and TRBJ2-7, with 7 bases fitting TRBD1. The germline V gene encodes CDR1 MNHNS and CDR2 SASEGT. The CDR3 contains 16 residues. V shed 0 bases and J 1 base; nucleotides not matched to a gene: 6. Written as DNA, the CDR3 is TGTGCCAGCAGTGAAGCTGGGACAGCTCCATCCTACGAGCAGTACTTC. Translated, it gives CASSEAGTAPSYEQYF.

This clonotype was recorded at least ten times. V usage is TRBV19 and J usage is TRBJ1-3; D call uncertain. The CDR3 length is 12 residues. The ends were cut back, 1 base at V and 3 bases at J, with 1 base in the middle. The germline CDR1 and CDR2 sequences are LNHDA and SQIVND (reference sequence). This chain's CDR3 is CASSIGGNTIYF. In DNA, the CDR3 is TGTGCCAGTAGTATAGGTGGAAACACCATATATTTT.

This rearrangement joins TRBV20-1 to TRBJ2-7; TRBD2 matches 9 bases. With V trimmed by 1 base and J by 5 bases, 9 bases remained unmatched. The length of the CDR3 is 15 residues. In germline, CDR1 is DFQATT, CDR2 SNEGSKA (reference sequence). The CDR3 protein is CSARVIGLAGNEQYF. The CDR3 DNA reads TGCAGTGCTAGAGTGATTGGGCTAGCGGGGAACGAGCAGTACTTC.

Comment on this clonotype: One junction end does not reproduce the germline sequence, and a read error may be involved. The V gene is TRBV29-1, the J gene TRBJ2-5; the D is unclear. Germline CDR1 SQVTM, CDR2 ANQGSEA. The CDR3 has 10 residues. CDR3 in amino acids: CSVEEETQYF. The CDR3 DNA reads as TGCAGCGTGGAAGAAGAGACCCAGTACTTC.

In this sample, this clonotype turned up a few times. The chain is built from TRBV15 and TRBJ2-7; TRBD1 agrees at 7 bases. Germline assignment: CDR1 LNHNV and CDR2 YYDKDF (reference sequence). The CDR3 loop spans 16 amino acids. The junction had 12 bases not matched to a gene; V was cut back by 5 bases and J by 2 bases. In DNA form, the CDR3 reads TGTGCCACCAGCTTCCGACAGGGAGTGATCCCCTACGAGCAGTACTTC. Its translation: CATSFRQGVIPYEQYF.

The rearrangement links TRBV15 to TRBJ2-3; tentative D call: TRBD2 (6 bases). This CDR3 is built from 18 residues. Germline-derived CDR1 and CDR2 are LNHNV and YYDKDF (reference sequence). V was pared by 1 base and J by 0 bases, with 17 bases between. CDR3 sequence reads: CATSRGGGITSSTDTQYF. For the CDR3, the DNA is TGTGCCACCAGCAGAGGCGGCGGGATAACATCTAGCACAGATACGCAGTATTTT.

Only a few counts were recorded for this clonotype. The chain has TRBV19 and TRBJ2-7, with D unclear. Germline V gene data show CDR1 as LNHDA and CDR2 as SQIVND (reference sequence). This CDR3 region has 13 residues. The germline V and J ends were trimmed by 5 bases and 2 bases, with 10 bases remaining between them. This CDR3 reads CASSSRKTYEQYF. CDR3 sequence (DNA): TGTGCCAGTAGTTCTCGGAAAACCTACGAGCAGTACTTC. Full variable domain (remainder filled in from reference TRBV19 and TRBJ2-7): DGGITQSPKYLFRKEGQNVTLSCEQNLNHDAMYWYRQDPGQGLRLIYYSQIVNDFQKGDIAEGYSVSREKKESFPLTVTSAQKNPTAFYLCASSSRKTYEQYFGPGTRLTVT.

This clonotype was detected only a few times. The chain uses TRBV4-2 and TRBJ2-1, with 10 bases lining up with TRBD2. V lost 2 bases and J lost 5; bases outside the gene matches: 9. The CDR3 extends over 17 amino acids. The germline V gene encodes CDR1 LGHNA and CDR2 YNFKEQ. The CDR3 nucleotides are TGTGCCAGCAGCCAACGAAACCGACTAGCGGGCCACAATGAGCAGTTCTTC. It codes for CASSQRNRLAGHNEQFF.

CDR3 in amino acids: CASSLELAVEETQYF. Written as DNA, the CDR3 is TGTGCCAGCAGCTTAGAACTAGCGGTGGAAGAGACCCAGTACTTC. This chain links TRBV11-2 with TRBJ2-5; 8 nucleotides line up with TRBD2. The V gene's germline CDR1 is SGHAT and CDR2 FQNNGV. J gave up 3 bases and V 0 bases, and 3 bases lay outside the gene matches. CDR3 length: 15 residues.

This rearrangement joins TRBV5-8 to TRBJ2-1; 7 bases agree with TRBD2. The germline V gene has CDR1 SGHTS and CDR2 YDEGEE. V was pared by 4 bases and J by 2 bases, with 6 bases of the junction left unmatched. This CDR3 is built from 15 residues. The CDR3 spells CASSTGTTTYNEQFF. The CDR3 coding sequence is TGTGCCAGCAGCACCGGGACTACCACCTACAATGAGCAGTTCTTC.

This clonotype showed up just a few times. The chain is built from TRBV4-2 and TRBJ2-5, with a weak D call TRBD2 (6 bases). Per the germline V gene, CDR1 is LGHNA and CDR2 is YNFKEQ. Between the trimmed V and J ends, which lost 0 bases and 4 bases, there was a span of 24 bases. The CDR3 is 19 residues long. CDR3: CASSQDPILMTGVRETQYF. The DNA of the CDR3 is TGTGCCAGCAGCCAAGATCCGATATTAATGACGGGAGTGAGAGAGACCCAGTACTTC.

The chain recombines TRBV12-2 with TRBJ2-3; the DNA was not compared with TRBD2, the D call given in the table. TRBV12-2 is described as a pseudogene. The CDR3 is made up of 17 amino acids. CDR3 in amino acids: CASRLGEASERTDTQYF. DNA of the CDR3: TGTGCAAGTCGCTTAGGTGAGGCTAGCGAACGCACAGATACGCAGTATTTT.

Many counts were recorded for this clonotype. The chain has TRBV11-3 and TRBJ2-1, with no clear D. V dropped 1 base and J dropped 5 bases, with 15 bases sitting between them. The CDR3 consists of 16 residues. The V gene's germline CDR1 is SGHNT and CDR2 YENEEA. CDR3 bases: TGTGCCAGCAGCTTAGGAGAGTTTCACCGAGACAATGAGCAGTTCTTC. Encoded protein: CASSLGEFHRDNEQFF.

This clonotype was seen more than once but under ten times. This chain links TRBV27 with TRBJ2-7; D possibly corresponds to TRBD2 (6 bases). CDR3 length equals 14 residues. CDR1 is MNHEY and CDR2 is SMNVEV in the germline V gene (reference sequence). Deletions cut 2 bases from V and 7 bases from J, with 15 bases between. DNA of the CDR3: TGTGCCAGCAGTTTAGGTGCGGGATCGAGGGAGCAGTACGTC. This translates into CASSLGAGSREQYV.

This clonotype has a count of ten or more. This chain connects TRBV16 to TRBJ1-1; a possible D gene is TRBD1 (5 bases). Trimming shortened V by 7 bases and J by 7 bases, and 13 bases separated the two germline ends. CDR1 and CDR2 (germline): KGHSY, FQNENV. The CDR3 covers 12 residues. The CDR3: CASKMAGVEAFF. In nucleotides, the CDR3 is TGTGCCAGCAAGATGGCGGGGGTTGAAGCTTTCTTT.

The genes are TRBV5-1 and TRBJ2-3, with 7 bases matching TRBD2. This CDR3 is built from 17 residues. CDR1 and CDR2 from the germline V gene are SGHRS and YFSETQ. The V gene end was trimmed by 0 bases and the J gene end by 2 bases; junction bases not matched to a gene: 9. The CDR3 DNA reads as TGCGCCAGCAGCTTGGTCAACGGGGGGAAGAACACAGATACGCAGTATTTT. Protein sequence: CASSLVNGGKNTDTQYF.

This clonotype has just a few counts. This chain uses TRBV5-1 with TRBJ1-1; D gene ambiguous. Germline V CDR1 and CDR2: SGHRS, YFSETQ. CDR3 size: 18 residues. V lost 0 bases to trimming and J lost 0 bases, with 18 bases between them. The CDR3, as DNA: TGCGCCAGCAGCTTGGAACTGTTAAAAGCGAACATGAACACTGAAGCTTTCTTT. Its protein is CASSLELLKANMNTEAFF.

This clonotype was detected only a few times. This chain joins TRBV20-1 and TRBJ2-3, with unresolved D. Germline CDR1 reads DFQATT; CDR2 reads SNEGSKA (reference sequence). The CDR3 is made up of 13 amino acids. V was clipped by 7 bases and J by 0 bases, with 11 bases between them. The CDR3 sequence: CSVRLSSTDTQYF. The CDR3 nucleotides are TGCAGTGTCCGGCTTTCGAGCACAGATACGCAGTATTTT.

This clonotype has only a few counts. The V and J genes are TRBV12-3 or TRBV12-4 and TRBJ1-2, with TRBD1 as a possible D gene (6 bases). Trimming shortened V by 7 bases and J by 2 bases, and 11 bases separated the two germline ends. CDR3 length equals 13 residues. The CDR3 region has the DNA TGTGCCAGCACCCCGACAGGCAACTATGGCTACACCTTC. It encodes CASTPTGNYGYTF.

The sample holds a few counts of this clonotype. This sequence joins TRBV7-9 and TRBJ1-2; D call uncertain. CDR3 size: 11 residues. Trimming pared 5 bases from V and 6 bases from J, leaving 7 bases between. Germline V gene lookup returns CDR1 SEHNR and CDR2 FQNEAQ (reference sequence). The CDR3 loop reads CASSKEDGYTF. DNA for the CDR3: TGTGCCAGCAGCAAAGAGGATGGCTACACCTTC.